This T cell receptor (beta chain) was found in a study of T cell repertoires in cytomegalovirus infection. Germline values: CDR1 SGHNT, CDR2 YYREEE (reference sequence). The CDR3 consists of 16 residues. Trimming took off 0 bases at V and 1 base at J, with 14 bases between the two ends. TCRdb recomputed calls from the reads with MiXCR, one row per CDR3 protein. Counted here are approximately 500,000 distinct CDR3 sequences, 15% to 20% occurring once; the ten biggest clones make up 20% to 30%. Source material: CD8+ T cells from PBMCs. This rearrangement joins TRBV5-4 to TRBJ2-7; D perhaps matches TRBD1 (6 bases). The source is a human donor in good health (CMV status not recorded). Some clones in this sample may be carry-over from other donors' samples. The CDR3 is CASSLDLPGVSYEQYF. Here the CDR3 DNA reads TGTGCCAGCAGCTTGGATCTTCCAGGGGTGTCCTACGAGCAGTACTTC.